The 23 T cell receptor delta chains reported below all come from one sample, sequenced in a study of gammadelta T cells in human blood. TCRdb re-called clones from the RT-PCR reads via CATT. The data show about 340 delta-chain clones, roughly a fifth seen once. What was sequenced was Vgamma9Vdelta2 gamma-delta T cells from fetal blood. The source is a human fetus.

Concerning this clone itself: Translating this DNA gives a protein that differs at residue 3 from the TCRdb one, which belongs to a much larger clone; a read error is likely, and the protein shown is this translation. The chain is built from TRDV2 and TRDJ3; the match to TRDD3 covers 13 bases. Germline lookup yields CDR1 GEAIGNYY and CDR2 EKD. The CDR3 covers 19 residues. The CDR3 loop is CAYDPVLGDTTWDTRQMFF. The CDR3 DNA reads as TGTGCCTATGACCCCGTACTGGGGGATACGACCTGGGACACCCGACAGATGTTTTTC.

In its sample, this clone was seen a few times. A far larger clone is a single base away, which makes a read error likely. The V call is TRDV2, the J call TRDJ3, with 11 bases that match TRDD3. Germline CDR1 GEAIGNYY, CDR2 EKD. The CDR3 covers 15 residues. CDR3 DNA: TGTGCCTGTGACACTGGGGGATACGACACCCGACAGACGTTTTTC. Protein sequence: CACDTGGYDTRQTFF.

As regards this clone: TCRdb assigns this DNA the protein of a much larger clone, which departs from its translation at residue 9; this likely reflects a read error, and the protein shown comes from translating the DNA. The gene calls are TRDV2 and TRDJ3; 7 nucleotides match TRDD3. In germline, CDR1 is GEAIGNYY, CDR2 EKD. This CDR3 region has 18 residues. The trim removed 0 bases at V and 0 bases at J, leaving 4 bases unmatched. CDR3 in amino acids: CACDTVLGLSWDTRQMFF. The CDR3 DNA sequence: TGTGCCTGTGACACCGTACTGGGGCTCTCCTGGGACACCCGACAGATGTTTTTC.

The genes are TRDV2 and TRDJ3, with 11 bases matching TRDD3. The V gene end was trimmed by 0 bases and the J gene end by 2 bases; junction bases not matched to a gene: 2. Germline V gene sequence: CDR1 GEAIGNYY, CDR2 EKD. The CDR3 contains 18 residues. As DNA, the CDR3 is TGTGCCTGTGACACCGTACTGGGGGATACCTGGGACACCCGACAGATGTTTTTC. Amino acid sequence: CACDTVLGDTWDTRQMFF.

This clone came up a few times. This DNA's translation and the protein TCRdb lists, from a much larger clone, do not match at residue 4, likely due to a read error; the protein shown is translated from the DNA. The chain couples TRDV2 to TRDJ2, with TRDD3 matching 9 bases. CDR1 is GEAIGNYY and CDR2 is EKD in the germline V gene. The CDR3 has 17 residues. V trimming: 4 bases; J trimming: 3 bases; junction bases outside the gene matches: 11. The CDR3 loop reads CACETRTGGGMTAQLFF. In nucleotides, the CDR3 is TGTGCCTGTGAAACGAGAACTGGGGGAGGTATGACAGCACAACTCTTCTTT.

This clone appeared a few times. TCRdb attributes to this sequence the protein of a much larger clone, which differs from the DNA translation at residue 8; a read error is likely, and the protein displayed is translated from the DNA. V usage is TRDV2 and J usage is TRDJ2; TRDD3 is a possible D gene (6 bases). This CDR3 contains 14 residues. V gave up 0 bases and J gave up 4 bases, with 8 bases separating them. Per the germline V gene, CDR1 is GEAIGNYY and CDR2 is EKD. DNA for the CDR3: TGTGCCTGTGACACCGTGGGGGCGACAGCACAACTCTTCTTT. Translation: CACDTVGATAQLFF.

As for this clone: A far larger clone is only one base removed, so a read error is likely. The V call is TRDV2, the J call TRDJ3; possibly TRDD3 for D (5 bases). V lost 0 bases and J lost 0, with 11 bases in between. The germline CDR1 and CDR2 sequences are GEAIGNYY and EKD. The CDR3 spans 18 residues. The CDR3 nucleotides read TGTGCCTGTGACACCGGGATGCGGAGCTCCTGGGACACCCGACAGATGTTTTTC. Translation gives CACDTGMRSSWDTRQMFF.

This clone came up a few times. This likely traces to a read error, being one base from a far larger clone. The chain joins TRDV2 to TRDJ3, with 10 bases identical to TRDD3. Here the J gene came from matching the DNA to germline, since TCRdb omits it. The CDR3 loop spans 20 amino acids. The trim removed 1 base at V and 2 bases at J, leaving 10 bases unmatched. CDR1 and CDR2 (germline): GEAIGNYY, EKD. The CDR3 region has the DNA TGTGCCTGTGACACGGGGAACTGGGGGATGAAGGCCTGGGACACCCGACAGATGTTTTTC. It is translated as CACDTGNWGMKAWDTRQMFF.

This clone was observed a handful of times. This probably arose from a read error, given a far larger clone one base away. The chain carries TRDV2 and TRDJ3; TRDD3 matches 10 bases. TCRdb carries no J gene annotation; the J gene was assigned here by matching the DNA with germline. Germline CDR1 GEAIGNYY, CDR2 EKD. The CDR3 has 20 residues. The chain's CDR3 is CACDTGDWGMKAWDPRQMFF. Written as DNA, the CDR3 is TGTGCCTGTGACACGGGGGACTGGGGGATGAAGGCCTGGGACCCCCGACAGATGTTTTTC.

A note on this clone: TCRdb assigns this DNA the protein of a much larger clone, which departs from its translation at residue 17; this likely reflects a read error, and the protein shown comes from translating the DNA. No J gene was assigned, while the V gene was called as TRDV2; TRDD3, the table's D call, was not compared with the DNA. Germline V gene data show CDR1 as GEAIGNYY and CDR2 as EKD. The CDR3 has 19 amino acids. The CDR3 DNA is TGTGCCTGTGACCCCGTACTGGGGGATACGACCTGGGACACCCGACAGAAGTTTTTC. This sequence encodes CACDPVLGDTTWDTRQKFF.

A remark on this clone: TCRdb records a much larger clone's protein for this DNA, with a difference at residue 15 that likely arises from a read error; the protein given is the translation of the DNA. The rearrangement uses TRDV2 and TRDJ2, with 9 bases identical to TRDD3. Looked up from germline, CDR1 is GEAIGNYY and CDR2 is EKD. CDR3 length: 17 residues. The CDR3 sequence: CACDTRTGGGMTAQRFF. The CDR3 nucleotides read TGTGCCTGTGACACGAGAACTGGGGGAGGTATGACAGCACAACGCTTCTTT.

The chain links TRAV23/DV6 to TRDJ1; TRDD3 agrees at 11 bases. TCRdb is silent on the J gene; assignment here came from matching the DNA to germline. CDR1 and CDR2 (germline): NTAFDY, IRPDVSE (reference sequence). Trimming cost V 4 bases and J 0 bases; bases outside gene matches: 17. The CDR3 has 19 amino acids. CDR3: CAAQLPTQLGDMDTDKLIF. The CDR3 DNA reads TGTGCAGCACAACTTCCTACTCAACTGGGGGATATGGACACCGATAAACTCATCTTT.

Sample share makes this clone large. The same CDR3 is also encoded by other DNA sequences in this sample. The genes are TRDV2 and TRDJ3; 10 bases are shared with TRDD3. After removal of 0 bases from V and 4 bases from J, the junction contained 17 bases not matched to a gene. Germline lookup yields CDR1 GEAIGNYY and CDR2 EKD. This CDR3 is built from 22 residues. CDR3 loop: CACDTVLGDSSSASWDTRQMFF. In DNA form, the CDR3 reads TGTGCCTGTGACACCGTACTGGGGGATTCGAGTTCGGCGAGTTGGGACACCCGACAGATGTTTTTC.

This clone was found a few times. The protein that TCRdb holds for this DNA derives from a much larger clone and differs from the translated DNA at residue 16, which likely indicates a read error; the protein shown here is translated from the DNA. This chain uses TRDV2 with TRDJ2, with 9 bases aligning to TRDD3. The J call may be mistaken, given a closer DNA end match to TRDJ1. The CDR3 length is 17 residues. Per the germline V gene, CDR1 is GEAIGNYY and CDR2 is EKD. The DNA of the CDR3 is TGTGCCTGTGACACGAGAACTGGGGGAGGTATGACAGCACAACTCATCTTT. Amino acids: CACDTRTGGGMTAQLIF.

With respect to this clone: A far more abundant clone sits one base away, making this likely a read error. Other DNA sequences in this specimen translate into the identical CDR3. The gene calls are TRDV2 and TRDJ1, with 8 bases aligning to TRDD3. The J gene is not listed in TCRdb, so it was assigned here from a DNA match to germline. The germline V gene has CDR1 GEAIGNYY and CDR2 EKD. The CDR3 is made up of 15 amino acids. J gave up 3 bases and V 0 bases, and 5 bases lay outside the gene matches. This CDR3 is CACDTVGILSDKLIF. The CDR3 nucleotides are TGTGCCTGTGACACCGTGGGGATACTGTCCGATAAACTCATCTTT.

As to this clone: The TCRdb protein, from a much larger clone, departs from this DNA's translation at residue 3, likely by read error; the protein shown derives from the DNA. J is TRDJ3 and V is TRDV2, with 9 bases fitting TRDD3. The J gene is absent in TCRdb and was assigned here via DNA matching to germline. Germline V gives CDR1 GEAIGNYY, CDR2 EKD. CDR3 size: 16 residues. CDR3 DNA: TGTGCCTATGACTACTGGGGGACCTGGGACACCCGACAGATGTTTTTC. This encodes CAYDYWGTWDTRQMFF.

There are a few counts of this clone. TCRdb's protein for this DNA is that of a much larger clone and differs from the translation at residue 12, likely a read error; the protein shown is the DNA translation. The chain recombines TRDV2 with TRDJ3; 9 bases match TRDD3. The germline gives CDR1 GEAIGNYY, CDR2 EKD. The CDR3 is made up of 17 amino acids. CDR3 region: CACDYWGSSWDIRQMFF. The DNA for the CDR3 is TGTGCCTGTGACTACTGGGGGAGCTCCTGGGACATCCGACAGATGTTTTTC.

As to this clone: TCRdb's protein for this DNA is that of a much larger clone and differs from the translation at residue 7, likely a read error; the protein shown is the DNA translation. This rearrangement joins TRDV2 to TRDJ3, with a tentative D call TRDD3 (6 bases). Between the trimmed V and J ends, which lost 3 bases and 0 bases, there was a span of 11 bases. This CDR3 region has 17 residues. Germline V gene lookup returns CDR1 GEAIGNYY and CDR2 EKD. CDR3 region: CACDYWVSSWDTRQMFF. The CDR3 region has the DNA TGTGCCTGTGACTACTGGGTGAGCTCCTGGGACACCCGACAGATGTTTTTC.

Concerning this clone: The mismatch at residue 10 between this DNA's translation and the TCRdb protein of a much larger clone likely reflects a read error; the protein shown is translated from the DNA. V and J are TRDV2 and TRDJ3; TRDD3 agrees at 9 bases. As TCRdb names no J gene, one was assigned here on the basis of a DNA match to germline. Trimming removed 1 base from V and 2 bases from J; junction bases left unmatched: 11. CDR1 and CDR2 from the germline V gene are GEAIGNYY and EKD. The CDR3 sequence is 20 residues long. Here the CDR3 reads CACDTGDWGKKAWDTRQMFF. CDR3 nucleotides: TGTGCCTGTGACACGGGGGACTGGGGGAAGAAGGCCTGGGACACCCGACAGATGTTTTTC.

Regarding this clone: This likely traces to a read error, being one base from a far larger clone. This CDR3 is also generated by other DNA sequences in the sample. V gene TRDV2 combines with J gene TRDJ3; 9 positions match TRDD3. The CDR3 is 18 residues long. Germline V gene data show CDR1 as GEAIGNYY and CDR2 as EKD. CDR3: CACDTAGGYSWDTRQMFF. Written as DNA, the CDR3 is TGTGCCTGTGACACCGCCGGGGGATACTCCTGGGACACCCGTCAGATGTTTTTC.

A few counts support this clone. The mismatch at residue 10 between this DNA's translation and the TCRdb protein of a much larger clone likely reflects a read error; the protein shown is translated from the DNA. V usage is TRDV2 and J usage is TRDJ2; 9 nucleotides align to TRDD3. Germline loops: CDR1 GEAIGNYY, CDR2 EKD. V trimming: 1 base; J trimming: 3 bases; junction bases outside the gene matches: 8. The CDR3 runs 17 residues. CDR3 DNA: TGTGCCTGTGACACGAGAACTGGGGGAAGTATGACAGCACAACTCTTCTTT. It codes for CACDTRTGGSMTAQLFF.

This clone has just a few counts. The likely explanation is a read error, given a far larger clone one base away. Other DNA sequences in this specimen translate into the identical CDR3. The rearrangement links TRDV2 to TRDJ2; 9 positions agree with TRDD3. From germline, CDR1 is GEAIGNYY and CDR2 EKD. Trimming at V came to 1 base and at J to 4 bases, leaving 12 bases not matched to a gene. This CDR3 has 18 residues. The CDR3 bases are TGTGCCTGTGACACGCTGTTAGGGGGATACAGGGGGACAGCACAACTCTTCTTT. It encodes CACDTLLGGYRGTAQLFF.

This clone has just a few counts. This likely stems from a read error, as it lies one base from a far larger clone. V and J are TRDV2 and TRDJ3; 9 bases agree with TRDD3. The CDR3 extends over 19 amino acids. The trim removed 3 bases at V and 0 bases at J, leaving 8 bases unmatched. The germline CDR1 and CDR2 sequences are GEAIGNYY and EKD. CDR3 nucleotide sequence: TGTGCCTGTGACCCCGTACTGGGGGACCGCTCCTGGGACACCCGACAGATGTTTTTC. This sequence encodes CACDPVLGDRSWDTRQMFF.